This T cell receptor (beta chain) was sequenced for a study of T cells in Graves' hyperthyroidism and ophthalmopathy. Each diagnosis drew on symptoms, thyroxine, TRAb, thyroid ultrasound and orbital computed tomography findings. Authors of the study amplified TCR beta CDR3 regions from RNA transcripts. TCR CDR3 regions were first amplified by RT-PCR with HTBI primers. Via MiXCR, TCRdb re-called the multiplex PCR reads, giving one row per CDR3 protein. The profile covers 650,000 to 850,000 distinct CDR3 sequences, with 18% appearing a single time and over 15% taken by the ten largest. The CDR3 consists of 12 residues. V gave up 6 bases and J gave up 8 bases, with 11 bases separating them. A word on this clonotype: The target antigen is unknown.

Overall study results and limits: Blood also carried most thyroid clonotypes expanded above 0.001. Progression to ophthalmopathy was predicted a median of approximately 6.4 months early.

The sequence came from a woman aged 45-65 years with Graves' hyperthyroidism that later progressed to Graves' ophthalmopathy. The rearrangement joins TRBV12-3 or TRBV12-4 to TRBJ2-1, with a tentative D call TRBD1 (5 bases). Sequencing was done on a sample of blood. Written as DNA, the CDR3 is TGTGCCAGCAGGCCAGGGCCCCATGAGCAGTTCTTC. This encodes CASRPGPHEQFF.